What follows are 5 T cell receptor beta chains derived from one specimen sequenced in a study of T cell responses to AZD1222 COVID-19 vaccine. Here immunoSEQ multiplex PCR was the method, and the copy in TCRdb shows in-frame clones only, minus some. This table has 130,000 or so clones, more than 85% appearing once. This material consisted of peripheral blood, taken on day 0 of AZD1222 vaccination. All receptors derive from an adult in good health.

The chain joins TRBV19 to TRBJ1-1; tentative D call: TRBD1 (6 bases). V lost 3 bases and J lost 6, with 14 bases in between. Germline values: CDR1 LNHDA, CDR2 SQIVND (reference sequence). This CDR3 is 14 amino acids long. Here the CDR3 DNA reads TGTGCCAGTAGTATGGCGGCGGGGGGGCCTGAAGCTTTCTTT. Its translation: CASSMAAGGPEAFF.

The chain employs TRBV27 and TRBJ2-3; maybe TRBD1 (5 bases). Deletions cut 1 base from V and 3 bases from J, with 17 bases between. The CDR3 is 17 residues long. Germline V gene sequence: CDR1 MNHEY, CDR2 SMNVEV (reference sequence). Written as DNA, the CDR3 is TGTGCCAGCAGTTTATGGTATCGACAGACCTCGACAGATACGCAGTATTTT. Protein product: CASSLWYRQTSTDTQYF.

The chain has TRBV12-3 or TRBV12-4 and TRBJ1-1, with D hard to call. V was shortened by 3 bases and J by 5 bases, with 7 bases between the two germline ends. The CDR3 has 12 residues. CDR3 DNA sequence: TGTGCCAGCAGTTTGACGTGGACTGAAGCTTTCTTT. Translating gives CASSLTWTEAFF.

The chain joins TRBV7-3 to TRBJ1-1, with D maybe TRBD1 (6 bases). The germline V and J ends were trimmed by 5 bases and 2 bases, with 12 bases remaining between them. This CDR3 comprises 14 residues. Germline values: CDR1 SGHTA, CDR2 FQGTGA. The CDR3: CASSLTGGNTEAFF. As DNA, the CDR3 is TGTGCCAGCAGCCTGACAGGCGGAAACACTGAAGCTTTCTTT.

The chain is built from TRBV4-2 and TRBJ2-2; D is unclear. Per germline, CDR1 LGHNA and CDR2 YNFKEQ. The CDR3 runs to 14 residues. Between the trimmed V and J ends, which lost 0 bases and 5 bases, there was a span of 7 bases. The CDR3: CASSQEDGTGELFF. The CDR3 nucleotides are TGTGCCAGCAGCCAAGAGGACGGAACCGGGGAGCTGTTTTTT.